This T cell receptor beta chain was identified in a study of T cells in Graves' hyperthyroidism and ophthalmopathy. Amplified TCR beta CDR3 regions came from RNA transcripts. In the first-round RT-PCR of the TCR CDR3, the HTBI primer set was used. TCRdb redid the calling of the multiplex PCR reads with MiXCR, one entry per CDR3 protein. The table lists some 490,000 distinct CDR3 sequences, around a fifth of them singletons, with about 49% in the top ten. The germline V gene has CDR1 SGHRS and CDR2 YFSETQ. The CDR3 consists of 15 residues. V was trimmed by 0 bases and J by 7 bases, leaving 14 bases between them.

The clonotype was recovered from a woman aged 70-85 years with Graves' ophthalmopathy. The chain employs TRBV5-1 and TRBJ1-5; D gene unclear. Specimen: blood. This CDR3 reads CASSLEGDRTQPQHF. The CDR3 DNA is TGCGCCAGCAGCTTGGAGGGAGATAGGACGCAGCCCCAGCATTTT.